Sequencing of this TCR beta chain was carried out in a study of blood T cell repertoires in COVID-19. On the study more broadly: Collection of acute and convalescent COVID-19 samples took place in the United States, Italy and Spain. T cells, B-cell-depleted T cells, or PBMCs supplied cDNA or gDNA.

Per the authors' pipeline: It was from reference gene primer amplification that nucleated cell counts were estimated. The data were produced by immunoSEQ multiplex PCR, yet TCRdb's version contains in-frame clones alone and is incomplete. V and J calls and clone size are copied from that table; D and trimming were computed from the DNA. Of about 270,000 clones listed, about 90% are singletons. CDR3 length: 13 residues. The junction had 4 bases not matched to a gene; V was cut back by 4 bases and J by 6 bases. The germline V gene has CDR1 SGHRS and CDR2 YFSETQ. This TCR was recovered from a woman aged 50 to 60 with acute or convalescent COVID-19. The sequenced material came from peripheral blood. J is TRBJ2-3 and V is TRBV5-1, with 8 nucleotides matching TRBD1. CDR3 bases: TGCGCCAGCAGCAATGGACAGGGCGATACGCAGTATTTT. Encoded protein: CASSNGQGDTQYF.